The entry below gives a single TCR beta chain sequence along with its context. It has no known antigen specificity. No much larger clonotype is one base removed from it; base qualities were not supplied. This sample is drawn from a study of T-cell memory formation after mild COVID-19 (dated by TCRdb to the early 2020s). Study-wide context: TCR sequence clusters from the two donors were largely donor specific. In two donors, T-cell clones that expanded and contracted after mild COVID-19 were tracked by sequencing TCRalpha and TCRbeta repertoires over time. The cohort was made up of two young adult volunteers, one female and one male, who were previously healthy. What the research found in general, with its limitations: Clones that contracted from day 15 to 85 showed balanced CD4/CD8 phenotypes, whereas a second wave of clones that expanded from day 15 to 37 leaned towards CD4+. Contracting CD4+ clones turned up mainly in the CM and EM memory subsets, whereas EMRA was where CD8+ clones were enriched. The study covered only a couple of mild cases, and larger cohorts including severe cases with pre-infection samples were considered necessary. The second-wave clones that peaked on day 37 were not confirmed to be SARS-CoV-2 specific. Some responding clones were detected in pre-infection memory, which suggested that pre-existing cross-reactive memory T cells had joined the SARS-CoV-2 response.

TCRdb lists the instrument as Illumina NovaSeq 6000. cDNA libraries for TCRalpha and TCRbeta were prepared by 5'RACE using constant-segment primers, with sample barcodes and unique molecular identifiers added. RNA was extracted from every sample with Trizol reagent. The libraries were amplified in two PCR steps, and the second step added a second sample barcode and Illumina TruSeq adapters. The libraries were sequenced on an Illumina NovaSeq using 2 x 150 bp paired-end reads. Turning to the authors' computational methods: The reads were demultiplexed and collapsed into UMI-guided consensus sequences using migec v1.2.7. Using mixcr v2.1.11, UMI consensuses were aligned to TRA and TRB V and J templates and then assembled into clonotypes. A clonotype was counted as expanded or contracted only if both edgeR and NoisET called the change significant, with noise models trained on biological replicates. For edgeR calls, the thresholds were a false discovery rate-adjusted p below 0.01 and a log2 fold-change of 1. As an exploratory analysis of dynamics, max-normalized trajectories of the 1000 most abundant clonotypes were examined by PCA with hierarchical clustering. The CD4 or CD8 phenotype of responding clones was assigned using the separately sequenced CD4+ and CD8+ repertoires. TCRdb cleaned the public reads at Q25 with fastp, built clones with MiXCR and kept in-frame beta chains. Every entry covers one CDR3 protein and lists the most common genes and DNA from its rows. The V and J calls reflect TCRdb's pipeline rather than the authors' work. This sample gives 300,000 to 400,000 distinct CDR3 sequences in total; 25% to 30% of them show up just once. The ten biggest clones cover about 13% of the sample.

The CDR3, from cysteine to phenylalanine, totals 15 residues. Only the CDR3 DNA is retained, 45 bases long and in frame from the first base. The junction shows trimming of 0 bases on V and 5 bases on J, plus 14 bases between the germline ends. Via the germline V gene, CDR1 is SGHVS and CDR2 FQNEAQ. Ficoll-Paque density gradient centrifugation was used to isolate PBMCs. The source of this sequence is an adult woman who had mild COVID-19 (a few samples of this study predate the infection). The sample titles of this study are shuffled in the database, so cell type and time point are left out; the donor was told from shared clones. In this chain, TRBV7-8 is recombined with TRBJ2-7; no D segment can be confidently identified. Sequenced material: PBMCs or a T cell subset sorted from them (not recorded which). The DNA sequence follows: TGTGCCAGCAGCTTAGCAGAAGTTCGGATCGACGAGCAGTACTTC. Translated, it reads CASSLAEVRIDEQYF.